This T cell receptor (beta chain) was recorded in a study of molecular identifiers for immune sequencing clone quantification. For this clonotype: A much larger clone differs by one base, so this may be a read error.

CDR1 is SEHNR and CDR2 is FQNEAQ in the germline V gene (reference sequence). This CDR3 is built from 15 residues. Each CDR3 protein gets one entry after TCRdb re-called the PCR reads with MiXCR. The sample lists about 68,000 distinct CDR3 sequences; over 15% were seen once. The J gene is TRBJ1-3, the V gene TRBV7-9; tentative D call: TRBD1 (6 bases). The clonotype originates from a human donor in good health. Some libraries in this study had Jurkat cell RNA spiked in. The sample comprised naive CD8+ T cells from blood, with Jurkat cell RNA spiked in. The subset was: FACS-sorted CD8+CD4-CCR7+CD45RA+ naive T cells. DNA for the CDR3: TGTGCCAGCGCGTTAGGGGGGACCTCTGGAAACACCACATATTTT. Its protein product is CASALGGTSGNTTYF.